What follows are 2 T cell receptor beta chains derived from one specimen sequenced in a study of blood T cell repertoires in COVID-19. TCRdb's table, derived via immunoSEQ multiplex PCR, lists solely in-frame clones and lacks some. The sample holds roughly 56,000 clones, around 86% seen once. Input material: peripheral blood. These receptors were obtained from a man between 50 and 59 years old with active COVID-19.

V is TRBV7-9 and J is TRBJ1-1; D not certain. Germline-derived CDR1 and CDR2 are SEHNR and FQNEAQ (reference sequence). The V gene lost 8 bases and the J gene lost 1 base, with 14 bases spanning the gap. There are 14 residues in the CDR3. CDR3 amino acids: CASGQARENTEAFF. In nucleotides, the CDR3 is TGTGCCAGCGGGCAAGCCCGGGAGAACACTGAAGCTTTCTTT.

The J gene is TRBJ2-7, the V gene TRBV7-6; weak D call: TRBD2 (7 bases). V lost 1 base, J lost 4 bases, and 17 bases lay in between. The CDR3 covers 16 residues. The germline V gene encodes CDR1 SGHVS and CDR2 FNYEAQ. The CDR3 bases are TGTGCCAGCAGCTTAGAGGGAGGGTGGGGGCCATACGAGCAGTACTTC. Protein sequence: CASSLEGGWGPYEQYF.